Listed below are T cell receptor beta chains from one sample, sequenced in a study of blood T cells in healthy people across ages. A single record per CDR3 protein comes from TCRdb applying MiXCR to the 5' RACE reads. The repertoire holds more than 650,000 distinct CDR3 sequences, with roughly 25% as singletons. Separately, the same data were catalogued under a study of T cells of mothers and their children.

The sample consisted of blood. These receptors were obtained from a boy younger than 18 in good health. The CDR3 runs from the conserved cysteine through the conserved F or W. A D gene is named only where the DNA matches it firmly. Clone sizes are given selectively: once, few, many, or a class where the clone is expanded.

clone size,J gene,V gene,D gene,CDR3 protein,CDR3 DNA
NA,TRBJ2-5,TRBV9,TRBD2,CASSVVGSGGETQYF,TGTGCCAGCAGCGTAGTGGGTAGCGGGGGTGAGACCCAGTACTTC
many,TRBJ2-5,TRBV28,NA,CASTPGRQETQYF,TGTGCCAGCACCCCAGGACGGCAAGAGACCCAGTACTTC
few,TRBJ2-5,TRBV11-2,NA,CASSPSVDKRETRYF,TGTGCCAGCAGCCCTTCGGTGGATAAAAGGGAGACCCGGTACTTC
NA,TRBJ1-2,TRBV13,TRBD1,CASSSTGGHGYTF,TGTGCCAGCAGCTCCACAGGGGGCCATGGCTACACCTTC
few,TRBJ2-7,TRBV20-1,NA,CSARDKAPPGEQYF,TGCAGTGCTAGAGATAAGGCCCCTCCGGGCGAGCAGTACTTC
few,TRBJ2-7,TRBV28,NA,CASSFSSGEQYF,TGTGCCAGCAGTTTCTCTTCTGGAGAGCAGTACTTC
few,TRBJ1-5,TRBV18,NA,CASSPPERGNQPQHF,TGTGCCAGCTCACCACCGGAAAGGGGGAATCAGCCCCAGCATTTT
NA,TRBJ2-3,TRBV7-3,TRBD2,CASSLSVSGGNTDTQYF,TGTGCCAGCAGCTTATCGGTTAGCGGGGGGAACACAGATACGCAGTATTTT
NA,TRBJ2-7,TRBV5-1,NA,CASSFGQGFGEQYF,TGCGCCAGCAGCTTTGGTCAGGGGTTCGGCGAGCAGTACTTC
NA,TRBJ2-5,TRBV29-1,NA,CSVKALETQYF,TGCAGCGTTAAGGCTCTAGAGACCCAGTACTTC
NA,TRBJ1-2,TRBV12-3/TRBV12-4,NA,CASSLGQQIKVYGYTF,TGTGCCAGCAGTTTAGGACAGCAGATAAAGGTATATGGCTACACCTTC
few,TRBJ2-3,TRBV2,TRBD1,CASRPRGLGDTQYF,TGTGCCAGCCGTCCCAGGGGGCTTGGAGATACGCAGTATTTT
few,TRBJ1-2,TRBV5-1,TRBD1,CASSSPDRGRNAYTF,TGCGCCAGCAGCTCCCCTGACAGGGGGCGAAATGCCTACACCTTC
few,TRBJ2-5,TRBV7-7,TRBD2,CASSLTGTSIQETQYF,TGTGCTAGCAGTTTGACCGGGACTAGCATCCAAGAGACCCAGTACTTC
few,TRBJ2-4,TRBV28,NA,CASSSGGIGAKNIQYF,TGTGCCAGCAGTTCCGGGGGAATCGGGGCCAAAAACATTCAGTACTTC
NA,TRBJ2-5,TRBV29-1,NA,CSVVRGTETQYF,TGCAGCGTTGTTCGGGGGACAGAGACCCAGTACTTC
NA,TRBJ1-1,TRBV25-1,NA,CASSGGGGPFF,TGTGCCAGCAGTGGTGGCGGAGGTCCTTTCTTT
few,TRBJ2-5,TRBV12-3/TRBV12-4,NA,CASSLLPNQETQYF,TGTGCCAGCAGTTTACTCCCCAACCAAGAGACCCAGTACTTC
once,TRBJ1-2,TRBV5-5,NA,CASSLGGPNYGYTF,TGTGCCAGCAGCTTGGGAGGTCCTAACTATGGCTACACCTTC
NA,TRBJ2-7,TRBV6-1,TRBD2,CASSRLAGFDYEQYF,TGTGCCAGCAGTCGACTAGCGGGTTTCGACTACGAGCAGTACTTC
few,TRBJ1-1,TRBV20-1,NA,CSAETGENTEAFF,TGCAGTGCTGAAACGGGGGAGAACACTGAAGCTTTCTTT
NA,TRBJ2-5,TRBV7-3,TRBD2,CASSSGGARETQYF,TGTGCCAGCAGCTCCGGGGGGGCCCGGGAGACCCAGTACTTC
few,TRBJ2-7,TRBV2,NA,CASSEFLGIEQYF,TGTGCCAGCAGTGAATTCTTAGGGATCGAGCAGTACTTC
NA,TRBJ1-5,TRBV28,NA,CASSLPAGRKNQPQHF,TGTGCCAGCAGTTTGCCCGCGGGGCGTAAGAATCAGCCCCAGCATTTT
few,TRBJ2-5,TRBV3-1,TRBD1,CASSHLWDRKQETQYF,TGTGCCAGCAGCCACCTCTGGGACAGGAAGCAAGAGACCCAGTACTTC
NA,TRBJ2-7,TRBV28,NA,CASSEGGADLPYEQYF,TGTGCCAGCAGCGAGGGTGGAGCGGACCTACCCTACGAGCAGTACTTC
few,TRBJ2-5,TRBV10-1,NA,CASSGRGPEGQETQYF,TGCGCCAGCAGTGGTCGGGGTCCGGAGGGGCAAGAGACCCAGTACTTC
NA,TRBJ2-5,TRBV20-1,NA,CSASKRTVQRETQYF,TGCAGTGCTAGCAAACGGACAGTGCAGAGAGAGACCCAGTACTTC
few,TRBJ1-4,TRBV4-1,TRBD1,CASSQDPGQVGRGRKEKLFF,TGCGCCAGCAGCCAAGATCCAGGCCAGGTGGGCAGGGGGCGGAAAGAAAAACTGTTTTTT
NA,TRBJ1-4,TRBV4-1,NA,CASSQGDRFEKLFF,TGCGCCAGCAGCCAAGGCGACAGGTTTGAAAAACTGTTTTTT
few,TRBJ1-2,TRBV7-9,TRBD1,CASSSGDRVNADGYTF,TGTGCCAGCAGCTCGGGTGACAGGGTAAACGCAGATGGCTACACCTTC
few,TRBJ1-2,TRBV6-5,NA,CASSRGRHGYTF,TGTGCCAGCAGTAGGGGACGGCATGGCTACACCTTC
few,TRBJ2-6,TRBV3-1,NA,CASSGGAFSGANVLTF,TGTGCCAGCTCGGGGGGCGCTTTCTCGGGGGCCAACGTCCTGACTTTC
NA,TRBJ2-2,TRBV28,NA,CASTSGRTSHPTGELFF,TGTGCCAGCACCTCCGGACGAACATCCCACCCCACCGGGGAGCTGTTTTTT
few,TRBJ2-5,TRBV10-3,NA,CAISDPGVQETQYF,TGTGCCATCAGTGACCCAGGAGTCCAAGAGACCCAGTACTTC
few,TRBJ2-6,TRBV12-5,NA,CASGPSGADVLTF,TGTGCTAGTGGTCCCTCTGGGGCCGACGTCCTGACTTTC
few,TRBJ2-5,TRBV27,NA,CASSFIGRGQETQYF,TGTGCCAGCAGTTTTATCGGCAGGGGCCAAGAGACCCAGTACTTC
once,TRBJ1-2,TRBV10-3,NA,CAISIQGDYGYTF,TGTGCCATCAGCATCCAGGGAGACTATGGCTACACCTTC
few,TRBJ1-5,TRBV3-1,NA,CASSQDLGGAQPQHF,TGTGCCAGCAGCCAAGATTTGGGTGGGGCTCAGCCCCAGCATTTT